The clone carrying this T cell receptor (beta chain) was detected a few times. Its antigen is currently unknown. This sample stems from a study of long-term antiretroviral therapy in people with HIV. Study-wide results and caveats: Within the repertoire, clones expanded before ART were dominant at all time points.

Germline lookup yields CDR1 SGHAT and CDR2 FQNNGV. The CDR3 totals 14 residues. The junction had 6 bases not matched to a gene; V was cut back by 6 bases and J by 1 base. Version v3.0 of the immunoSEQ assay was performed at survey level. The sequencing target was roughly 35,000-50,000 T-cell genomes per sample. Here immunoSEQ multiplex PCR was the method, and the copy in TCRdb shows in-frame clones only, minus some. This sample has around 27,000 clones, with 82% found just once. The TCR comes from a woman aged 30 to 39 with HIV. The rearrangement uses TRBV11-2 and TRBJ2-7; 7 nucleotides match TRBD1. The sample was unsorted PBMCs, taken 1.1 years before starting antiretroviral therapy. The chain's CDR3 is CASRRDRQSYEQYF. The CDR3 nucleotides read TGTGCCAGCAGACGGGACAGACAGTCCTACGAGCAGTACTTC.